This entry describes one T cell receptor (beta chain). Its cognate antigen is unknown. The sample comes from a study of beta chain features in type 1 diabetes. Findings and limits, study-wide: A moderate, significant TCRB CDR3 shortening appeared in type 1 diabetes across four CD4+ subsets. Patients' naive, central memory and regulatory TCRB repertoires appeared more alike than those of healthy donors.

Investigators reverse transcribed all isolated RNA, so they sequenced expressed TCRB transcripts. Assay: immunoSEQ multiplex PCR; the TCRdb copy retains only in-frame clones and omits some. Here the sample spans about 170,000 clones, roughly 7.1% being singletons. Averaging approximately 0.11 L, one heparinised blood draw was given by each donor. Cells sorted by CD45RO/CCR7/CD25/CD127/CD95/CD27 comprised CD4+ naive, central memory, regulatory and stem cell-like memory cells. V was clipped by 9 bases and J by 4 bases, with 19 bases between them. This CDR3 has 14 residues. Germline CDR1 reads SGHRS; CDR2 reads YFSETQ.

The chain couples TRBV5-1 to TRBJ2-5; D is perhaps TRBD2 (6 bases). The TCR originated in a woman in her thirties or forties with type 1 diabetes. The sequenced sample consisted of central memory CD4+ T cells from blood. The CDR3 DNA is TGCGCCACCGGAGCGGGTTTTGGAGGAGAGACCCAGTACTTC. Its translation is CATGAGFGGETQYF.